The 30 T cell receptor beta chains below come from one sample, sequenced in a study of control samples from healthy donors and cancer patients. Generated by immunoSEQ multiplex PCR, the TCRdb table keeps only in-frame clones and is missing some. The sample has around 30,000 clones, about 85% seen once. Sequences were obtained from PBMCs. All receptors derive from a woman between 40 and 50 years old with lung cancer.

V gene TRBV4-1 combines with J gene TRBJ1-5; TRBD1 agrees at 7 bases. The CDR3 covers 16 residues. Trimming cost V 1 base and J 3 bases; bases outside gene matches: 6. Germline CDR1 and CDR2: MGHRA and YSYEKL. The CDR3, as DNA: TGCGCCAGCAGCCAAGCCGAAGGGGGCCTCAATCAGCCCCAGCATTTT. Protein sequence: CASSQAEGGLNQPQHF.

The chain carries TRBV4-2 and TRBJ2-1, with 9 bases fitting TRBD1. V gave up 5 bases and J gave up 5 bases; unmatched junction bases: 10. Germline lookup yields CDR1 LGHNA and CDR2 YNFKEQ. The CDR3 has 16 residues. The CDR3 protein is CASSSSDRGLNNEQFF. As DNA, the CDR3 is TGTGCCAGCAGCTCCTCGGACAGGGGACTAAACAATGAGCAGTTCTTC.

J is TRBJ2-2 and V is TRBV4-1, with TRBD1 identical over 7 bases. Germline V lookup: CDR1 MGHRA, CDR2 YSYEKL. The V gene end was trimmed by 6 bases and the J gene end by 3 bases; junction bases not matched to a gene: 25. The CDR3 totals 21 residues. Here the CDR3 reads CASRPGTARVGLYADTGELFF. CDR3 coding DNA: TGCGCCAGCAGACCCGGGACAGCGAGAGTGGGTCTATACGCGGACACCGGGGAGCTGTTTTTT.

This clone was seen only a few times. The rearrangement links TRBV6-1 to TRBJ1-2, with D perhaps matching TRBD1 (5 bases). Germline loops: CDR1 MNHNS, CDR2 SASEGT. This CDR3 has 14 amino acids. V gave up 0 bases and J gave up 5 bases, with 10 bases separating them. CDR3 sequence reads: CASSEAAGSYGYTF. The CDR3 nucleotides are TGTGCCAGCAGTGAAGCGGCAGGGTCGTATGGCTACACCTTC.

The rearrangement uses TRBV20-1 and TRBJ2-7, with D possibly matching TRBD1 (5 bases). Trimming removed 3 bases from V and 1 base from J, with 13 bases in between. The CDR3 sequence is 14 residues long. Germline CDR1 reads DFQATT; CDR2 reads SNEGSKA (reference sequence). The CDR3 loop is CSASGQGSSYEQYF. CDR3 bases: TGCAGTGCTAGTGGGCAGGGTAGTTCCTACGAGCAGTACTTC.

The DNA of the CDR3 is TGCGCCAGCAGCGGACCGGGACAGGGATATAGTGAGCAGTTCTTC. This sequence encodes CASSGPGQGYSEQFF. The chain combines TRBV5-1 with TRBJ2-1; 9 bases map to TRBD1. Germline V gene sequence: CDR1 SGHRS, CDR2 YFSETQ. The CDR3 runs 15 residues. The trim removed 4 bases at V and 9 bases at J, leaving 11 bases unmatched.

CDR3 sequence: CASSSTGTGRVYGYTF. The CDR3 coding sequence is TGTGCCAGCAGTTCCACCGGGACAGGGAGAGTCTATGGCTACACCTTC. The rearrangement uses TRBV6-5 and TRBJ1-2, with 9 nucleotides matching TRBD1. CDR3 length equals 16 residues. The germline V gene has CDR1 MNHEY and CDR2 SVGAGI. The junction had 10 bases not matched to a gene; V was cut back by 4 bases and J by 4 bases.

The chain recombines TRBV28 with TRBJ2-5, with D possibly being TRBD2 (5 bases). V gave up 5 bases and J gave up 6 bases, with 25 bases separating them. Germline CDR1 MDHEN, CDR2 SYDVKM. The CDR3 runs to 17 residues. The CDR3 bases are TGTGCCAGCAGTGGCGCCGGGTCGGGGTTGGGAGCAAAGACCCAGTACTTC. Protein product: CASSGAGSGLGAKTQYF.

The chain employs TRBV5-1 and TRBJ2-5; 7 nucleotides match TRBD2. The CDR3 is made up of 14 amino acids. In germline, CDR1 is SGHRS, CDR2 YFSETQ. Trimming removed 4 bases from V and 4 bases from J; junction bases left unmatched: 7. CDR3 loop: CASSEPGGAETQYF. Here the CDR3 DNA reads TGCGCCAGCAGCGAACCGGGGGGAGCAGAGACCCAGTACTTC.

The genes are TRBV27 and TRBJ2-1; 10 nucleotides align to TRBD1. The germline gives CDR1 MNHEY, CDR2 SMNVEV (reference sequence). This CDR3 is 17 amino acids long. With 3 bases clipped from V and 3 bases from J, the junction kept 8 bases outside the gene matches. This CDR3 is CASSFSPGQGNYNEQFF. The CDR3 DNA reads TGTGCCAGCAGTTTCAGCCCGGGACAGGGGAACTACAATGAGCAGTTCTTC.

CDR3 sequence (DNA): TGTGCCAGCAGCGTAGGGGCTGGTGGCACAGATACGCAGTATTTT. As protein: CASSVGAGGTDTQYF. The chain has TRBV9 and TRBJ2-3; D unclear. Germline-derived CDR1 and CDR2 are SGDLS and YYNGEE. V was trimmed by 0 bases and J by 1 base, leaving 9 bases between them. This CDR3 region has 15 residues. The variable domain in full, completed from reference TRBV9 and TRBJ2-3, reads DSGVTQTPKHLITATGQRVTLRCSPRSGDLSVYWYQQSLDQGLQFLIQYYNGEERAKGNILERFSAQQFPDLHSELNLSSLELGDSALYFCASSVGAGGTDTQYFGPGTRLTVL.

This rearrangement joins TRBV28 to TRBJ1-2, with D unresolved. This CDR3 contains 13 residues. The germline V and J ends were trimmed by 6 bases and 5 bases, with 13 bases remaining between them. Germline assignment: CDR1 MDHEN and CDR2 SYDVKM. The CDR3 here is CASSLLGEYGYTF. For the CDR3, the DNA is TGTGCCAGCAGCCTCCTCGGTGAATATGGCTACACCTTC.

CDR3 DNA sequence: TGTGCCAGCAGTTTCTCCGGGACAGGGGGGAACGAGCAGTACTTC. Its protein product is CASSFSGTGGNEQYF. This chain connects TRBV27 to TRBJ2-7; 11 bases map to TRBD1. V lost 3 bases to trimming and J lost 5 bases; unmatched junction nucleotides: 6. CDR1 and CDR2 (germline): MNHEY, SMNVEV (reference sequence). The CDR3 has 15 amino acids.

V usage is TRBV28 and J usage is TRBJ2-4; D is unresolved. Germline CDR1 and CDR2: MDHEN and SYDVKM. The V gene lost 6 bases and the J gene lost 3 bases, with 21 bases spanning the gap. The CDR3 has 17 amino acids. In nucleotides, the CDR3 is TGTGCCAGCAGGCCCCCCCCCAGCGCTAGATACAAAAACATTCAGTACTTC. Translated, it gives CASRPPPSARYKNIQYF.

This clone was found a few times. Here the CDR3 DNA reads TGTGCCAGCAGAACTGGACAGAATACTGAAGCTTTCTTT. Translating it yields CASRTGQNTEAFF. This chain connects TRBV12-1 to TRBJ1-1; the D call in the table, TRBD1, was not verified against the DNA. TRBV12-1 is marked as a pseudogene. The CDR3 is 13 residues long.

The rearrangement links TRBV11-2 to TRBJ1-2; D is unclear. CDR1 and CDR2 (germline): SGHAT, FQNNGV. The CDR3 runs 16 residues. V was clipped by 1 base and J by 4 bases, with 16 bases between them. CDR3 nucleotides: TGTGCCAGCAGCTTAGGTCTCGAGGCCCCCTTCTATGGCTACACCTTC. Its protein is CASSLGLEAPFYGYTF.

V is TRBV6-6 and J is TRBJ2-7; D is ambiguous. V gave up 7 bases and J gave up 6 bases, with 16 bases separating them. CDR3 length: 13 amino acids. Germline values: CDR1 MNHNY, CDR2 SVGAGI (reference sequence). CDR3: CASNLGPRTEQYF. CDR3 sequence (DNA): TGTGCCAGCAACCTAGGCCCCAGAACCGAGCAGTACTTC.

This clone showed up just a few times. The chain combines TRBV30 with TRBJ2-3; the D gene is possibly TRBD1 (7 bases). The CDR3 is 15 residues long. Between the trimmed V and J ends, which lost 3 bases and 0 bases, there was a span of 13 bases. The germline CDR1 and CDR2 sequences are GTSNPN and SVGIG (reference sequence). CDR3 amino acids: CAWREGQTSTDTQYF. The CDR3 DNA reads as TGTGCCTGGAGGGAGGGACAGACTAGCACAGATACGCAGTATTTT.

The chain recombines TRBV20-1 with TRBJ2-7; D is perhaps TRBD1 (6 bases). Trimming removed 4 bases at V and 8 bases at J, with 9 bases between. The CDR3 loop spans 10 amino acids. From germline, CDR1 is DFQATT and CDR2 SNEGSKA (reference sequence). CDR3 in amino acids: CSANTGKQYF. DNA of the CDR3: TGCAGTGCTAATACAGGGAAGCAGTACTTC.

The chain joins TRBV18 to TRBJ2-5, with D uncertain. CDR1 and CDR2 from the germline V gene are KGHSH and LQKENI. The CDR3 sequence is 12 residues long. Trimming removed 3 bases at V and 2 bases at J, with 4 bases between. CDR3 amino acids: CASSPKQETQYF. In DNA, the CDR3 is TGTGCCAGCTCACCCAAGCAAGAGACCCAGTACTTC.

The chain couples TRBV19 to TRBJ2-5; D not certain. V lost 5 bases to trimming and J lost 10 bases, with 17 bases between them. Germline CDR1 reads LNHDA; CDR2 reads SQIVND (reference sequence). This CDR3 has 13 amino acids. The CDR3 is CASSADVWNDQYF. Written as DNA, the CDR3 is TGTGCCAGTAGTGCGGACGTATGGAACGACCAGTACTTC.

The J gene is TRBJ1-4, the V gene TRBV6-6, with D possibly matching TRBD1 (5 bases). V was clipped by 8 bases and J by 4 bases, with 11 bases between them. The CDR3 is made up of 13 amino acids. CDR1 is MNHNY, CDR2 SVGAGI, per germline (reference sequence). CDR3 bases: TGTGCCAGCTTACGGGGACTTAATGAAAAACTGTTTTTT. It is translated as CASLRGLNEKLFF.

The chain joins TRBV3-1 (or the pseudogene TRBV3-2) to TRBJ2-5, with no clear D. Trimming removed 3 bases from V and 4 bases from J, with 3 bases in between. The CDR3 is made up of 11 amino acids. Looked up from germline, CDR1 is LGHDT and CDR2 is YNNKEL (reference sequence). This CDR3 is CASSHGETQYF. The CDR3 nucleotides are TGTGCCAGCAGCCACGGAGAGACCCAGTACTTC.

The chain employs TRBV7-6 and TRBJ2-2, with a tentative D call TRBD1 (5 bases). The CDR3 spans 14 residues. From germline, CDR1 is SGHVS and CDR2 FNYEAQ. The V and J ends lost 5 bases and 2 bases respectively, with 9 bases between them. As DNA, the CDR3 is TGTGCCAGCAGCGCCCAGGGTAACACCGGGGAGCTGTTTTTT. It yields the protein CASSAQGNTGELFF.

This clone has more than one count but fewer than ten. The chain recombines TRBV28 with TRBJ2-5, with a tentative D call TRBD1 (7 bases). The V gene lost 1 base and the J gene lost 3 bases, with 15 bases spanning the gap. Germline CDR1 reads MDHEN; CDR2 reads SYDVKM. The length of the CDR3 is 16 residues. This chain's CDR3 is CASSLLQGGVKETQYF. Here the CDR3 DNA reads TGTGCCAGCAGTTTATTGCAGGGGGGCGTGAAAGAGACCCAGTACTTC.

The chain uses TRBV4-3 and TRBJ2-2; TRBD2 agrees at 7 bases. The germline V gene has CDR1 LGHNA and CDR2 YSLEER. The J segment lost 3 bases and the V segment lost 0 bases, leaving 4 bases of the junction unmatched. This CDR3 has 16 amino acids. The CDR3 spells CASSQDRGGDTGELFF. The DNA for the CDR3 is TGCGCCAGCAGCCAAGATCGGGGAGGGGACACCGGGGAGCTGTTTTTT.

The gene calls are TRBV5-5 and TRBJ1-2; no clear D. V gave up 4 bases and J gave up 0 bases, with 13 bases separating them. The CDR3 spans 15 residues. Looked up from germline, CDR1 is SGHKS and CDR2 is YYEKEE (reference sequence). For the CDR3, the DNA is TGTGCCAGCAGCGGTGCTCCCGGGTCTAACTATGGCTACACCTTC. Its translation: CASSGAPGSNYGYTF.

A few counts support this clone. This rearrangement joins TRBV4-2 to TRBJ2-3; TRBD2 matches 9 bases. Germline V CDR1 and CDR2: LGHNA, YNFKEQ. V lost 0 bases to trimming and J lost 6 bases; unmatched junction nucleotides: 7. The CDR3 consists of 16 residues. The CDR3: CASSQDIPSGADTQYF. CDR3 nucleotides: TGTGCCAGCAGCCAAGATATACCTAGCGGGGCGGATACGCAGTATTTT.

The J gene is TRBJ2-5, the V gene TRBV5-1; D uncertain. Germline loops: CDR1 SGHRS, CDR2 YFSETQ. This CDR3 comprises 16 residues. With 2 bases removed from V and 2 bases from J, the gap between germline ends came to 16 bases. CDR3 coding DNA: TGCGCCAGCAGCTTCCGGAGAGACCGCCAGCAAGAGACCCAGTACTTC. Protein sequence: CASSFRRDRQQETQYF.

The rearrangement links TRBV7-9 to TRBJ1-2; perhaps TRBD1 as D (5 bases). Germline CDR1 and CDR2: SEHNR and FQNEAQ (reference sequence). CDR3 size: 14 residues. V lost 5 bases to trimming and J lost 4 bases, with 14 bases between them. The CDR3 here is CASSTTQVPYGYTF. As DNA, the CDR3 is TGTGCCAGCAGCACCACACAGGTTCCCTATGGCTACACCTTC.